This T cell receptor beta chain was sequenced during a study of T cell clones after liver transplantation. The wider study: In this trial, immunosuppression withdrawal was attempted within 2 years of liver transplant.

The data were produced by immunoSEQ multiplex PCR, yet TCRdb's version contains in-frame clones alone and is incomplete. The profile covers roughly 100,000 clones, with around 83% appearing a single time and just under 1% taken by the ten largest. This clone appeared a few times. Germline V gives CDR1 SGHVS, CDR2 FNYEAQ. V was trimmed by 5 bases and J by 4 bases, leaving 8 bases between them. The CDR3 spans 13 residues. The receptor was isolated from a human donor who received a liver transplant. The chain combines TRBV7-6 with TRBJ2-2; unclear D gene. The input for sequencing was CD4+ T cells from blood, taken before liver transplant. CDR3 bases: TGTGCCAGCAGCCCCCAAATCACCGGGGAGCTGTTTTTT. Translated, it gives CASSPQITGELFF.